These T cell receptor beta chains were read from a single sample in a study of blood T cell repertoires in COVID-19. The repertoire was sequenced with immunoSEQ multiplex PCR; TCRdb's copy has only in-frame clones and lacks some. The data contain about 160,000 clones, 70% to 80% of them seen just once; the ten biggest clones take up roughly 8.3%. The sample was peripheral blood. These receptor sequences come from a man aged 55-75 years with acute or convalescent COVID-19. CDR3s include the opening cysteine and the closing phenylalanine or tryptophan. A D gene is named only where the DNA matches it firmly. Size is stated for part of the rows, as once, few or many counts, or as a class when the clone is expanded.

TRBJ2-3,NA,NA,TRBV7-3,CASSLSYIEGVSTDTQYF,TGTGCCAGCAGCTTATCCTACATAGAGGGGGTCAGCACAGATACGCAGTATTTT
TRBJ1-2,TRBD1,NA,TRBV19,CASSIARDSPNYGYTF,TGTGCCAGTAGTATAGCCCGGGACAGCCCTAACTATGGCTACACCTTC
TRBJ2-7,NA,NA,TRBV30,CAWAWDTFSYEQYF,TGTGCCTGGGCCTGGGACACCTTTTCCTACGAGCAGTACTTC
TRBJ2-1,NA,few,TRBV11-1,CASSSGRGGEQFF,TGTGCCAGCAGCTCCGGTAGGGGAGGTGAGCAGTTCTTC
TRBJ2-2,TRBD2,NA,TRBV5-1,CASSLAQRGATGELFF,TGCGCCAGCAGCTTGGCGCAGCGGGGAGCCACCGGGGAGCTGTTTTTT
TRBJ1-3,NA,NA,TRBV5-1,CASSRGDSGNTIYF,TGCGCCAGCAGTCGGGGAGACTCTGGAAACACCATATATTTT
TRBJ1-5,NA,NA,TRBV19,CASSPLPPGVDSNQPQHF,TGTGCCAGTAGTCCCCTCCCACCGGGAGTAGACAGCAATCAGCCCCAGCATTTT
TRBJ1-1,TRBD1,few,TRBV4-1,CASSRTGAPKNTEAFF,TGCGCCAGCAGCCGGACAGGGGCCCCGAAGAACACTGAAGCTTTCTTT
TRBJ2-7,TRBD2,NA,TRBV27,CASSLAGAYEQYF,TGTGCCAGCAGTTTAGCGGGGGCCTACGAGCAGTACTTC
TRBJ2-7,TRBD2,NA,TRBV7-2,CASSSRGGTYEQYF,TGTGCCAGCAGTTCCCGGGGGGGTACCTACGAGCAGTACTTC
TRBJ2-7,TRBD1,NA,TRBV11-2,CASSLGRDSDEQYF,TGTGCCAGCAGCTTAGGCCGGGACAGCGACGAGCAGTACTTC
TRBJ1-1,NA,few,TRBV3-1/TRBV3-2,CASSQNRDPQAFF,TGTGCCAGCAGCCAAAACAGGGATCCTCAAGCTTTCTTT
TRBJ1-4,NA,NA,TRBV6-5,CASSLGAPTNEKLFF,TGTGCCAGCAGTTTAGGAGCTCCAACTAATGAAAAACTGTTTTTT
TRBJ1-1,NA,few,TRBV13,CASSLSLGPAFF,TGTGCCAGCAGCTTATCCCTGGGCCCGGCTTTCTTT
TRBJ1-6,TRBD1,few,TRBV6-5,CASNPTGEGDSPLHF,TGTGCCAGCAACCCGACAGGGGAGGGGGATTCACCCCTCCACTTT
TRBJ2-1,NA,few,TRBV12-2,CASRSLRDNSYNEQFF,TGTGCAAGTCGCTCCTTACGGGACAACTCCTACAATGAGCAGTTCTTC
TRBJ2-5,TRBD1,NA,TRBV24-1,CATSDVNRGGFETQYF,TGTGCCACCAGTGACGTAAACAGGGGCGGATTTGAGACCCAGTACTTC
TRBJ1-4,NA,NA,TRBV12-3/TRBV12-4,CASSFSGGTELFF,TGTGCCAGCAGTTTTTCGGGGGGGACGGAACTGTTTTTT
TRBJ1-5,NA,NA,TRBV2,CASASGDGNQPQHF,TGTGCCAGCGCGTCGGGGGATGGCAATCAGCCCCAGCATTTT
TRBJ2-2,TRBD2,NA,TRBV2,CASSELAGVTGELFF,TGTGCCAGCAGTGAACTAGCGGGGGTCACCGGGGAGCTGTTTTTT
TRBJ1-6,NA,NA,TRBV30,CAWSRRSSSYNSPLHF,TGTGCCTGGAGTCGACGGAGCAGCTCCTATAATTCACCCCTCCACTTT
TRBJ1-5,TRBD1,once,TRBV7-6,CASSLDRGLNQPQHF,TGTGCCAGCAGCCTAGACAGGGGGCTCAATCAGCCCCAGCATTTT
TRBJ1-1,TRBD1,NA,TRBV6-1,CASSERGQGRYTEAFF,TGTGCCAGCAGTGAAAGGGGACAGGGCCGGTACACTGAAGCTTTCTTT
TRBJ2-5,TRBD2,NA,TRBV29-1,CSAAMTSGGVTQYF,TGCAGCGCCGCGATGACTAGCGGGGGGGTGACCCAGTACTTC
TRBJ2-3,NA,NA,TRBV10-1,CASSEFGGRTDTQYF,TGCGCCAGCAGTGAGTTCGGGGGGCGAACAGATACGCAGTATTTT
TRBJ1-1,TRBD1,NA,TRBV6-4,CASEARGQERNTEAFF,TGTGCCAGCGAGGCCCGAGGACAGGAAAGAAACACTGAAGCTTTCTTT
TRBJ2-3,TRBD2,NA,TRBV3-1/TRBV3-2,CASSQDRASGGASDTQYF,TGTGCCAGCAGCCAAGATCGGGCTAGCGGGGGGGCCTCGGATACGCAGTATTTT
TRBJ1-4,NA,NA,TRBV6-5,CATKPSGVTNEKLFF,TGTGCCACCAAGCCCTCAGGGGTAACTAATGAAAAACTGTTTTTT
TRBJ2-3,TRBD2,NA,TRBV4-3,CASSPGGSTDTQYF,TGCGCCAGCAGCCCGGGGGGAAGCACAGATACGCAGTATTTT
TRBJ2-5,NA,NA,TRBV2,CASRGGTLVQETQYF,TGTGCCAGCAGGGGCGGGACTCTAGTTCAAGAGACCCAGTACTTC
TRBJ1-3,TRBD1,once,TRBV5-1,CASSLDTGGGNTIYF,TGCGCCAGCAGCTTGGATACAGGGGGCGGAAACACCATATATTTT
TRBJ2-1,NA,NA,TRBV27,CASSPATGSYNEQFF,TGTGCCAGCAGTCCCGCGACAGGTAGCTACAATGAGCAGTTCTTC
TRBJ2-7,TRBD2,NA,TRBV3-1/TRBV3-2,CASSRPGPGLGYEQYF,TGTGCCAGCAGCCGACCAGGGCCAGGACTAGGCTACGAGCAGTACTTC
TRBJ2-1,TRBD2,NA,TRBV18,CASSPPSGGAVYEQFF,TGTGCCAGCTCACCACCGAGCGGGGGGGCGGTCTATGAGCAGTTCTTC
TRBJ2-2,NA,NA,TRBV11-3,CASSLRGTGELFF,TGTGCCAGCAGCTTACGGGGTACCGGGGAGCTGTTTTTT
TRBJ2-2,NA,NA,TRBV5-1,CASSPLEDTGELFF,TGCGCCAGCAGCCCTTTAGAAGACACCGGGGAGCTGTTTTTT
TRBJ2-6,TRBD1,NA,TRBV24-1,CATSGVQGTLSGANVLTF,TGTGCCACCAGTGGGGTACAGGGGACCCTATCTGGGGCCAACGTCCTGACTTTC
TRBJ1-1,TRBD1,few,TRBV2,CASIMTGGFSEAFF,TGTGCCAGCATCATGACAGGGGGGTTTAGTGAAGCTTTCTTT
TRBJ2-7,NA,NA,TRBV19,CASSIPLGEQYF,TGTGCCAGTAGTATCCCTCTCGGTGAGCAGTACTTC
TRBJ2-7,NA,NA,TRBV5-5,CASSPGPGVIAYEQYF,TGTGCCAGCAGCCCCGGGCCGGGGGTCATCGCTTACGAGCAGTACTTC
TRBJ2-1,TRBD2,NA,TRBV5-1,CASSLKPSGGTYNEQFF,TGCGCCAGCAGCTTGAAGCCTAGCGGGGGCACCTACAATGAGCAGTTCTTC
TRBJ2-1,TRBD2,few,TRBV6-4,CASSVGGFDNEQFF,TGTGCCAGCAGTGTGGGGGGGTTCGACAATGAGCAGTTCTTC
TRBJ1-3,NA,NA,TRBV15,CATRTASGTGNTIYF,TGTGCCACTCGGACAGCTTCAGGGACTGGAAACACCATATATTTT
TRBJ1-2,NA,NA,TRBV11-3,CASSRGHHGYTF,TGTGCCAGCAGCCGGGGACATCATGGCTACACCTTC
TRBJ2-1,NA,NA,TRBV6-5,CASSFRAGNEQFF,TGTGCCAGCAGTTTCAGGGCGGGGAATGAGCAGTTCTTC
TRBJ2-5,TRBD1,NA,TRBV15,CATLPQGEYGETQYF,TGTGCCACTCTCCCTCAGGGGGAATATGGGGAGACCCAGTACTTC
TRBJ2-1,TRBD2,NA,TRBV14,CASSILAGVDNEQFF,TGTGCCAGCAGTATTTTAGCGGGGGTGGACAATGAGCAGTTCTTC
TRBJ1-2,TRBD1,NA,TRBV19,CASSALRDSRGYTF,TGTGCCAGTAGTGCCCTCCGGGACAGTAGAGGCTACACCTTC
TRBJ2-5,NA,NA,TRBV12-3/TRBV12-4,CASSLNRRETQYF,TGTGCCAGCAGTTTAAACCGGCGGGAGACCCAGTACTTC
TRBJ2-3,TRBD1,once,TRBV10-3,CAISFGTGGADTQYF,TGTGCCATCAGTTTTGGGACAGGGGGCGCCGATACGCAGTATTTT
TRBJ2-2,TRBD1,NA,TRBV13,CASSARTGGTGELFF,TGTGCCAGCAGCGCCCGGACAGGGGGAACCGGGGAGCTGTTTTTT
TRBJ1-2,NA,NA,TRBV3-1/TRBV3-2,CASSQNTNYGYTF,TGTGCCAGCAGCCAAAATACAAACTATGGCTACACCTTC
TRBJ2-5,NA,NA,TRBV28,CASSLPDRIETQYF,TGTGCCAGCAGTCTTCCCGACAGGATCGAGACCCAGTACTTC
TRBJ1-1,NA,NA,TRBV2,CASNMIQAGTEAFF,TGTGCCAGCAACATGATACAGGCGGGGACTGAAGCTTTCTTT
TRBJ2-7,TRBD2,NA,TRBV6-2/TRBV6-3,CASSSRDYLYEQYF,TGTGCCAGCAGTTCCCGGGACTACCTCTACGAGCAGTACTTC
TRBJ1-1,NA,NA,TRBV9,CASSVSGQGGPSNTEAFF,TGTGCCAGCAGCGTCTCCGGGCAGGGAGGACCGTCGAACACTGAAGCTTTCTTT
TRBJ1-2,NA,few,TRBV5-6,CASSLEVGRAYGYTF,TGTGCCAGCAGCTTGGAGGTAGGCAGGGCCTATGGCTACACCTTC